Listed below are T cell receptor beta chains from one sample, sequenced in a study of blood T cell repertoires in COVID-19. Repertoires were generated with immunoSEQ multiplex PCR, while TCRdb's copy carries only in-frame clones and drops some. The sample carries 71,000 or so clones, roughly 90% recorded once. The specimen was peripheral blood. The receptor source for this set is an elderly man in a cohort sampled during active COVID-19. Both conserved end residues are part of each CDR3. Each record gives: V gene, J gene, D gene, clone size, CDR3 protein, CDR3 DNA. A D gene is named only where the DNA matches it firmly. Not all rows give a size; the values are once, few, many and, for expanded clones, a class.

v_gene: TRBV5-1; j_gene: TRBJ2-7; d_gene: TRBD1; abundance: NA; CDR3aa: CASSFGTGGTYEQYF; CDR3nt: TGCGCCAGCAGCTTCGGGACAGGGGGGACCTACGAGCAGTACTTC
v_gene: TRBV5-8; j_gene: TRBJ2-7; d_gene: TRBD1; abundance: NA; CDR3aa: CASSPQGSRSYEQYF; CDR3nt: TGTGCCAGCAGCCCACAGGGGAGTCGGTCCTACGAGCAGTACTTC
v_gene: TRBV3-1/TRBV3-2; j_gene: TRBJ2-2; d_gene: NA; abundance: NA; CDR3aa: CASTTRRGAGTGELFF; CDR3nt: TGTGCCAGCACCACCCGCAGGGGGGCTGGCACCGGGGAGCTGTTTTTT
v_gene: TRBV4-1; j_gene: TRBJ1-1; d_gene: NA; abundance: NA; CDR3aa: CASSLLPASMNTEAFF; CDR3nt: TGCGCCAGCAGCCTGCTCCCCGCGTCCATGAACACTGAAGCTTTCTTT
v_gene: TRBV10-3; j_gene: TRBJ1-5; d_gene: NA; abundance: NA; CDR3aa: CAISETGFSQPQHF; CDR3nt: TGTGCCATCAGTGAGACAGGGTTCTCTCAGCCCCAGCATTTT
v_gene: TRBV5-6; j_gene: TRBJ2-7; d_gene: NA; abundance: NA; CDR3aa: CASSRTSYEQYF; CDR3nt: TGTGCCAGCAGCCGTACGAGCTACGAGCAGTACTTC
v_gene: TRBV10-3; j_gene: TRBJ1-1; d_gene: NA; abundance: few; CDR3aa: CAIRGGSGNTEAFF; CDR3nt: TGTGCCATCCGCGGGGGCTCGGGAAACACTGAAGCTTTCTTT
v_gene: TRBV5-4; j_gene: TRBJ1-6; d_gene: TRBD1; abundance: NA; CDR3aa: CASSLGGTGYNSPLHF; CDR3nt: TGTGCCAGCAGCTTGGGAGGGACAGGGTATAATTCACCCCTCCACTTT
v_gene: TRBV10-3; j_gene: TRBJ2-5; d_gene: TRBD2; abundance: NA; CDR3aa: CAIRRTSGGQETQYF; CDR3nt: TGTGCCATCAGAAGGACTAGCGGGGGCCAAGAGACCCAGTACTTC
v_gene: TRBV2; j_gene: TRBJ2-5; d_gene: NA; abundance: NA; CDR3aa: CASSSGGPWETQYF; CDR3nt: TGTGCCAGCAGTTCCGGGGGGCCGTGGGAGACCCAGTACTTC
v_gene: TRBV28; j_gene: TRBJ1-2; d_gene: NA; abundance: NA; CDR3aa: CASSSMTAELGGYTF; CDR3nt: TGTGCCAGCAGTTCCATGACAGCCGAATTGGGTGGCTACACCTTC
v_gene: TRBV28; j_gene: TRBJ1-2; d_gene: NA; abundance: NA; CDR3aa: CASRDSLYGYTF; CDR3nt: TGTGCCAGCAGGGACAGCCTCTATGGCTACACCTTC
v_gene: TRBV6-2/TRBV6-3; j_gene: TRBJ2-2; d_gene: NA; abundance: NA; CDR3aa: CASSRRQELFF; CDR3nt: TGTGCCAGCAGCCGGCGACAAGAGCTGTTTTTT
v_gene: TRBV10-3; j_gene: TRBJ2-1; d_gene: TRBD1; abundance: NA; CDR3aa: CATRTGGGGTYNEQFF; CDR3nt: TGTGCCACCCGGACAGGGGGCGGAGGAACCTACAATGAGCAGTTCTTC
v_gene: TRBV27; j_gene: TRBJ2-5; d_gene: TRBD2; abundance: NA; CDR3aa: CASRRGTLSPQETQYF; CDR3nt: TGTGCCAGCAGGCGGGGGACTCTCTCCCCCCAAGAGACCCAGTACTTC
v_gene: TRBV3-1/TRBV3-2; j_gene: TRBJ1-5; d_gene: NA; abundance: NA; CDR3aa: CASSQEDKLGNQPQHF; CDR3nt: TGTGCCAGCAGCCAAGAGGACAAGCTGGGCAATCAGCCCCAGCATTTT
v_gene: TRBV10-3; j_gene: TRBJ2-5; d_gene: TRBD2; abundance: NA; CDR3aa: CASRKGTGGETQYF; CDR3nt: TGTGCCAGCAGAAAAGGGACGGGAGGAGAGACCCAGTACTTC
v_gene: TRBV5-1; j_gene: TRBJ1-5; d_gene: TRBD1; abundance: NA; CDR3aa: CASSLTGDSNQPQHF; CDR3nt: TGCGCCAGCAGCTTAACAGGGGATAGCAATCAGCCCCAGCATTTT
v_gene: TRBV2; j_gene: TRBJ1-5; d_gene: NA; abundance: NA; CDR3aa: CASSLRYSNQPQHF; CDR3nt: TGTGCCAGCAGTCTCAGGTATAGCAATCAGCCCCAGCATTTT
v_gene: TRBV11-3; j_gene: TRBJ2-2; d_gene: NA; abundance: once; CDR3aa: CASSLGGGRRNTGELFF; CDR3nt: TGTGCCAGCAGCTTAGGGGGGGGCAGGCGGAACACCGGGGAGCTGTTTTTT
v_gene: TRBV6-6; j_gene: TRBJ2-7; d_gene: TRBD1; abundance: NA; CDR3aa: CASSRQGHYEQYF; CDR3nt: TGTGCCAGCAGTAGACAGGGGCACTACGAGCAGTACTTC
v_gene: TRBV6-4; j_gene: TRBJ1-1; d_gene: NA; abundance: NA; CDR3aa: CASSAQGGAEAFF; CDR3nt: TGTGCCAGCAGCGCCCAGGGTGGGGCTGAAGCTTTCTTT
v_gene: TRBV19; j_gene: TRBJ1-5; d_gene: NA; abundance: NA; CDR3aa: CASSTKDGGTSVKPQHF; CDR3nt: TGTGCCAGTAGCACAAAGGACGGGGGAACATCGGTAAAGCCCCAGCATTTT
v_gene: TRBV3-1/TRBV3-2; j_gene: TRBJ1-1; d_gene: NA; abundance: once; CDR3aa: CASSQDYMNTEAFF; CDR3nt: TGTGCCAGCAGCCAAGACTATATGAACACTGAAGCTTTCTTT
v_gene: TRBV11-2; j_gene: TRBJ2-1; d_gene: TRBD2; abundance: NA; CDR3aa: CASSPVGRGISYNEQFF; CDR3nt: TGTGCCAGCAGCCCCGTGGGGCGGGGGATCTCCTACAATGAGCAGTTCTTC
v_gene: TRBV7-8; j_gene: TRBJ1-2; d_gene: TRBD1; abundance: NA; CDR3aa: CASSSSGQGAGYTF; CDR3nt: TGTGCCAGCAGCTCAAGCGGACAGGGGGCTGGCTACACCTTC
v_gene: TRBV28; j_gene: TRBJ1-5; d_gene: TRBD1; abundance: NA; CDR3aa: CASKPQTGGADQPQHF; CDR3nt: TGTGCCAGCAAACCCCAAACAGGGGGCGCCGATCAGCCCCAGCATTTT
v_gene: TRBV7-3; j_gene: TRBJ2-3; d_gene: TRBD2; abundance: NA; CDR3aa: CASSLKASGGQYF; CDR3nt: TGTGCCAGCAGCTTAAAGGCTAGCGGGGGGCAGTATTTT
v_gene: TRBV19; j_gene: TRBJ2-3; d_gene: NA; abundance: NA; CDR3aa: CASSSGGTDTQYF; CDR3nt: TGTGCCAGTAGTTCTGGGGGGACAGATACGCAGTATTTT
v_gene: TRBV7-2; j_gene: TRBJ1-5; d_gene: TRBD1; abundance: NA; CDR3aa: CASSLAGTDVDSNQPQHF; CDR3nt: TGTGCCAGCAGTTTGGCCGGGACAGATGTAGATAGCAATCAGCCCCAGCATTTT
v_gene: TRBV3-1/TRBV3-2; j_gene: TRBJ1-6; d_gene: TRBD1; abundance: NA; CDR3aa: CASSLPGQDNSPLHF; CDR3nt: TGTGCCAGCAGCCTTCCGGGACAGGATAATTCACCCCTCCACTTT
v_gene: TRBV6-5; j_gene: TRBJ1-2; d_gene: TRBD1; abundance: once; CDR3aa: CASSWTGRGGYTF; CDR3nt: TGTGCCAGCAGTTGGACAGGGCGAGGGGGCTACACCTTC